This TCR beta chain was retrieved from a study of identical twins. The CDR3 has 14 amino acids. The V gene end was trimmed by 4 bases and the J gene end by 2 bases; junction bases not matched to a gene: 2. Germline CDR1 reads WSHSY; CDR2 reads SAAADI. Notes on the study in general: For monozygotic twins, models underestimated out-of-frame TCR alpha sharing. Twins shared out-of-frame alpha sequences with excess low generation probability. High-abundance cord blood beta clonotypes had fewer insertions; memory repertoires showed none. The study found weaker excess twin sharing in beta out-of-frame sequences.

This clonotype came up many times. Its antigen is still unknown. MiXCR, applied by TCRdb to the 5' RACE reads, yields one record per CDR3 protein. The table lists some 710,000 distinct CDR3 sequences, around 6.1% of them singletons. The TCR sequence derives from a man between 18 and 29 years old in good health. Sample: naive T cells sorted from blood. The V gene is TRBV10-2, the J gene TRBJ1-1; 9 bases are shared with TRBD1. Here the CDR3 DNA reads TGCGCCAGCAGTGTGGACAGGGGTAACACTGAAGCTTTCTTT. It encodes CASSVDRGNTEAFF.